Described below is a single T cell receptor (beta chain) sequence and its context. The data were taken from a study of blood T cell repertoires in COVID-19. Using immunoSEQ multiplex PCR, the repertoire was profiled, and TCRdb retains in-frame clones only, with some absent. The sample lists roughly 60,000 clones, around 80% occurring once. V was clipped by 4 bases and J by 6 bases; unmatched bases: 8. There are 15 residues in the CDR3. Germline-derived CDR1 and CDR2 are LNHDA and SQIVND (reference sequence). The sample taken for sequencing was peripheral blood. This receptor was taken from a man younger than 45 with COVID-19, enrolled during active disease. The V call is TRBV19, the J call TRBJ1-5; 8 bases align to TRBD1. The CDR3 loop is CASSTRDRFGQPQHF. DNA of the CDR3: TGTGCCAGTAGTACCCGGGACAGGTTCGGTCAGCCCCAGCATTTT.